The 2 T cell receptor beta chains reported below all come from one sample, sequenced in a study of blood T cell repertoires in COVID-19. Profiled with immunoSEQ multiplex PCR; TCRdb holds only in-frame clones, not every one. The profile shows 90,000 to 120,000 clones, 88% of them singletons. Material: peripheral blood. The receptors shown here come from a woman aged 55-69 years with acute or convalescent COVID-19.

The genes are TRBV6-2 or TRBV6-3 and TRBJ2-5; D ambiguous. This CDR3 contains 13 residues. V lost 2 bases and J 2 bases, leaving 6 bases between the germline ends. Per germline, CDR1 MNHEY and CDR2 SVGEGT. The CDR3 is CASSYGRQETQYF. In nucleotides, the CDR3 is TGTGCCAGCAGTTACGGCAGACAAGAGACCCAGTACTTC.

This clone has only one observation. The V call is TRBV27, the J call TRBJ2-6; tentative D call: TRBD1 (5 bases). The CDR3 loop spans 14 amino acids. Germline CDR1 MNHEY, CDR2 SMNVEV (reference sequence). Deletions cut 8 bases from V and 2 bases from J, with 10 bases between. The CDR3 DNA follows: TGTGCCAGCGGGGCGGTCACTGGGGCCAACGTCCTGACTTTC. This sequence encodes CASGAVTGANVLTF.